This T cell receptor beta chain came from a study of breast tumors, draining lymph nodes, adjacent tissues. This clonotype turned up a few times. CDR1 MNHEY and CDR2 SVGAGI come from the germline V gene. The CDR3 totals 16 residues. Trimming cost V 5 bases and J 4 bases; bases outside gene matches: 11. TCRdb independently ran MiXCR on the multiplex PCR reads; one entry per CDR3 protein. The sample includes about 270,000 distinct CDR3 sequences, over 30% of them seen just once. The lymph nodes were axillary draining lymph nodes from breast cancer patients. The rearrangement uses TRBV6-5 and TRBJ1-2; 9 nucleotides agree with TRBD1. The receptor was derived from a female donor with breast cancer. Some clones in this sample may be carry-over from other donors' samples. Specimen: axillary lymph node tissue. The DNA for the CDR3 is TGTGCCAGCAGTCTCGACACGGGACAGGGATTCTATGGCTACACCTTC. This codes for CASSLDTGQGFYGYTF.